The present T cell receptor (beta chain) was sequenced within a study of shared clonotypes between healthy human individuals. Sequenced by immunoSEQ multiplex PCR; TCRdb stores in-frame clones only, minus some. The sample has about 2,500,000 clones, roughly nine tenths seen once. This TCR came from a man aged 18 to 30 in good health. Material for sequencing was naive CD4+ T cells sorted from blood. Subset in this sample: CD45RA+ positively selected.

The chain's CDR3 is CASSLGGRVSETQYF. In nucleotides, the CDR3 is TGCGCCAGCAGCTTGGGTGGCAGGGTATCCGAGACCCAGTACTTC. The rearrangement uses TRBV5-1 and TRBJ2-5, with D tentatively TRBD1 (5 bases). Germline values: CDR1 SGHRS, CDR2 YFSETQ. Trimming took 0 bases from V and 5 from J, leaving 14 bases between them. This CDR3 comprises 15 residues.